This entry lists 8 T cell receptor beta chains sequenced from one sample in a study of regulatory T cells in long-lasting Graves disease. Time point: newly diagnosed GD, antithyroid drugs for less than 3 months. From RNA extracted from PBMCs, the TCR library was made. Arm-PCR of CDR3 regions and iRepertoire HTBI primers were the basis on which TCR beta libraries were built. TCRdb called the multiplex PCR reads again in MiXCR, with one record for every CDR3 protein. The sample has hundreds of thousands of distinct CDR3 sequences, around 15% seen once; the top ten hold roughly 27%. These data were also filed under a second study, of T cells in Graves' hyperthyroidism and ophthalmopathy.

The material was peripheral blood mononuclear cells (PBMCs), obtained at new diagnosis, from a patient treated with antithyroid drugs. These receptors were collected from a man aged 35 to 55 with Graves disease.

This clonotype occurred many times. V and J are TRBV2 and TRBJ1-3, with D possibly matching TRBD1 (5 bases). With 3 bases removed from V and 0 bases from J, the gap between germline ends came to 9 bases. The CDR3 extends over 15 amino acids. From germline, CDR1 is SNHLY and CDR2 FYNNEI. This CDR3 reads CASSEAGFSGNTIYF. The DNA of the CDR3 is TGTGCCAGCAGTGAGGCAGGGTTCTCTGGAAACACCATATATTTT.

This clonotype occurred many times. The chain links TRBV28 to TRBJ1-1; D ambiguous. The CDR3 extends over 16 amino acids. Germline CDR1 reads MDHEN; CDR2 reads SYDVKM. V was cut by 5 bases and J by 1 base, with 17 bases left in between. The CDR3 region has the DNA TGTGCCAGCAGTCCTCCAATCCGGGGAAAGAACACTGAAGCTTTCTTT. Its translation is CASSPPIRGKNTEAFF. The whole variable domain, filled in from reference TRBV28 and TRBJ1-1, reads DVKVTQSSRYLVKRTGEKVFLECVQDMDHENMFWYRQDPGLGLRLIYFSYDVKMKEKGDIPEGYSVSREKKERFSLILESASTNQTSMYLCASSPPIRGKNTEAFFGQGTRLTVV.

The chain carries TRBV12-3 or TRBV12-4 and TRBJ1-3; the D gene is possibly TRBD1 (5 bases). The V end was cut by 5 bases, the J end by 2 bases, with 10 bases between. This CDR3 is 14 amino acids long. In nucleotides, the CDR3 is TGTGCCAGCAGTCAGGGAGTTCCTGGAAACACCATATATTTT. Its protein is CASSQGVPGNTIYF.

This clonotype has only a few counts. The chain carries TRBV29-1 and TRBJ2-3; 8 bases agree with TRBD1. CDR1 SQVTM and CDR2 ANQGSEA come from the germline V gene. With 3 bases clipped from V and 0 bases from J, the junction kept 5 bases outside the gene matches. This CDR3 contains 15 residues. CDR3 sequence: CSVDDRGLSTDTQYF. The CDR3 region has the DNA TGCAGCGTTGACGACAGGGGACTTAGCACAGATACGCAGTATTTT.

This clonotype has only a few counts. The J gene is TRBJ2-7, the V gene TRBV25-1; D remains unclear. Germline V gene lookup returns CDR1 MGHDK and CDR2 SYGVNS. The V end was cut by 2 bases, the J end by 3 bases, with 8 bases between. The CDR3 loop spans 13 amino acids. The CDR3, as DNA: TGTGCCAGCAGTGAAGAGGATGACTACGAGCAGTACTTC. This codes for CASSEEDDYEQYF.

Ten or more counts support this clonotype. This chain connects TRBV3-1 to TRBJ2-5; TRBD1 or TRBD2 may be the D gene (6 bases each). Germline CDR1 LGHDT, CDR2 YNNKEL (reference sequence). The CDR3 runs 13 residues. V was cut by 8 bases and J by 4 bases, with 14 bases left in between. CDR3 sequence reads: CASAGRGGETQYF. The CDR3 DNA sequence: TGTGCCAGCGCGGGCAGGGGAGGAGAGACCCAGTACTTC.

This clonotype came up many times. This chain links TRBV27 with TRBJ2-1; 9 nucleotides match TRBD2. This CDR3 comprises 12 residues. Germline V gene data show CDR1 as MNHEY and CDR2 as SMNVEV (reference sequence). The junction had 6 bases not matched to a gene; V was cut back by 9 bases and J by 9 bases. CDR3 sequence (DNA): TGTGCCAGTAAGTGGCGGGGGGGTGAGCAGTTCTTC. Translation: CASKWRGGEQFF.

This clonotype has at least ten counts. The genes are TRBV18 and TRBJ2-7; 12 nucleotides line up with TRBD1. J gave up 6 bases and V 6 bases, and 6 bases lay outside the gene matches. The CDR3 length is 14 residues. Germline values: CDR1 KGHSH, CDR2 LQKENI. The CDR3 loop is CASSMGQGASEQYF. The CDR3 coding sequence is TGTGCCAGCTCCATGGGACAGGGGGCGTCCGAGCAGTACTTC.